The present T cell receptor beta chain was sequenced within a study of T cells expressing NK-cell markers. In the study overall: Beta-chain profiling covered CD3+CD56+NKG2C+, CD3+CD56+NKG2C- and CD3+CD56-NKG2C+ sorted subsets.

The CDR3 consists of 12 residues. Germline assignment: CDR1 SNHLY and CDR2 FYNNEI. TCR beta cDNA was made by 5'RACE template switching with UMIs. TCRdb re-called the 5' RACE reads and gives one entry per CDR3 protein, without DNA. The sample table includes about 550,000 distinct CDR3 sequences. The chain employs TRBV2 and TRBJ2-7; TCRdb's D call of TRBD1 is untestable without DNA. The source of this sequence is a man between 18 and 35 years old in good health. Input material: blood T cells: a sorted CD56 or NKG2C T cell subset, CD4+ or CD8+ T cells, or bulk PBMC T cells (not recorded which). The CDR3: CASSWDRYEQYF.